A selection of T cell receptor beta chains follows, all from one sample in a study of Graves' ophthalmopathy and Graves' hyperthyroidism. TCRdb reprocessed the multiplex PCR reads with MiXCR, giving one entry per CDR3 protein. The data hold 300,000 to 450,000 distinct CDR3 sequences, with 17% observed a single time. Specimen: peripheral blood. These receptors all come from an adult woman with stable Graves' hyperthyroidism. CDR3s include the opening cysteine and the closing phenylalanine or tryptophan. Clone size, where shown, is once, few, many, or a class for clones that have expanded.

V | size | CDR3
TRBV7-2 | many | CASSARYTEAFF
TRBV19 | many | CASSTQGSNQPQHF
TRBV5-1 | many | CASSLSHRSEETQYF
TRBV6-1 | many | CASVEGGVSGSNQPQHF
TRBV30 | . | CAWGTQPQHF
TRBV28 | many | CASSSTLQGPSNQPQHF
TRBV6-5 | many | CASSYDLGVNTGELFF
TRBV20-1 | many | CSARERAGGGDEQYF
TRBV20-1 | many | CSARAGRDYEQYF
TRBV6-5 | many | CASSYGDRGSPNTEAFF
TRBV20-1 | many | CSARDFRTGVGSNQPQHF
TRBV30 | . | CAWSGPTGNQPQHF
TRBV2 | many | CASSDRVALAKNIQYF
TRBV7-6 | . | CASSLGGGHRHGGLNTEAFF
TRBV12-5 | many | CASGLVQGASKNIQYF
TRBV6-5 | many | CASSSNGPSNTEAFF
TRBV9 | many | CASSVDVLSYEQYF
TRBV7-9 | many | CASSTGPPRDHSNQPQHF
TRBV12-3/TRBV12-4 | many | CASSLGAGVETQYF
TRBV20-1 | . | CSARDQTSGSQETQYF
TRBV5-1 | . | CASSLRAASVWETQYF
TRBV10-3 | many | CAISGRTSGHPAEYF
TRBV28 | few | CASSDYSSFRNTEAFF
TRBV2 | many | CASSEGLLDEQYF
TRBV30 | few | CAWTGRLSYNEQFF
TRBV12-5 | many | CASGLIGRANGYTF
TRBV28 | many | CASSFSSGSSKTQYF
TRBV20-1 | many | CSARDTRSLQETQYF
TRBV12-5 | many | CASGLVRGEQYF
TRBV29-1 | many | CSVEKDRGRTEAFF
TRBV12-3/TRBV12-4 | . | CASKGSGGSPLHF
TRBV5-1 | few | CASSARGYGAEAFF
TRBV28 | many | CASSPPGGTYGYTF